The rows below give T cell receptor beta chains drawn from one sample of a study of T cell responses to AZD1222 COVID-19 vaccine. Assay: immunoSEQ multiplex PCR; the TCRdb copy retains only in-frame clones and omits some. The table has about 140,000 clones, about 86% seen once. The specimen comprised peripheral blood, sampled on day 0 of AZD1222 vaccination. The source of these receptors is an adult in good health. The CDR3 runs from the conserved cysteine through the conserved F or W. D genes are given only for firm matches. Clone size is given for some rows only: seen once, a few or many times, or a class if the clone is expanded.

D | length | J | size | V | CDR3 | DNA
. | 16 | TRBJ1-3 | . | TRBV4-2 | CASSQDSGSSGNTIYF | TGTGCCAGCAGCCAAGACTCAGGGTCCTCTGGAAACACCATATATTTT
. | 13 | TRBJ2-7 | . | TRBV19 | CASSSPSSHEQYF | TGTGCCAGTAGTTCTCCCTCTAGCCACGAGCAGTACTTC
TRBD1 | 17 | TRBJ1-2 | . | TRBV7-9 | CASRPSGTGGIGYGYTF | TGTGCCAGCAGACCATCCGGGACAGGGGGCATCGGCTATGGCTACACCTTC
. | 16 | TRBJ1-1 | . | TRBV4-3 | CASSQDSTVGNTEAFF | TGCGCCAGCAGCCAAGATAGCACAGTGGGGAACACTGAAGCTTTCTTT
. | 13 | TRBJ2-2 | . | TRBV7-2 | CASSLGRAGELFF | TGTGCCAGCAGCTTAGGGAGGGCCGGGGAGCTGTTTTTT
. | 15 | TRBJ2-1 | . | TRBV7-2 | CASSPRRFSYNEQFF | TGTGCCAGCAGCCCCAGGAGATTCTCCTACAATGAGCAGTTCTTC
. | 14 | TRBJ1-5 | . | TRBV14 | CASSPLGLRQPQHF | TGTGCCAGCAGCCCGTTAGGGCTCCGTCAGCCCCAGCATTTT
TRBD2 | 15 | TRBJ2-1 | . | TRBV9 | CASSPSGSGYNEQFF | TGTGCCAGCAGCCCTAGCGGGAGTGGCTACAATGAGCAGTTCTTC
. | 13 | TRBJ1-1 | . | TRBV11-2 | CASSTVRDPEAFF | TGTGCCAGCAGCACCGTCCGGGACCCTGAAGCTTTCTTT
. | 11 | TRBJ2-3 | . | TRBV7-2 | CASLRVDTQYF | TGTGCCAGCTTAAGGGTAGATACGCAGTATTTT
TRBD2 | 16 | TRBJ2-7 | . | TRBV5-1 | CASSPILKREGNEQYF | TGCGCCAGCAGCCCGATCCTAAAGCGGGAGGGCAACGAGCAGTACTTC
. | 13 | TRBJ2-5 | . | TRBV6-2/TRBV6-3 | CASSYSWGETQYF | TGTGCCAGCAGTTATAGCTGGGGAGAGACCCAGTACTTC
TRBD2 | 16 | TRBJ2-1 | few | TRBV5-4 | CASSYAGGLAGNEQFF | TGTGCCAGCAGCTACGCAGGTGGGCTAGCGGGGAATGAGCAGTTCTTC
. | 12 | TRBJ1-1 | . | TRBV13 | CASSLTYTEAFF | TGTGCCAGCAGCTTAACCTACACTGAAGCTTTCTTT
. | 14 | TRBJ1-6 | . | TRBV13 | CASSWGETNSPLHF | TGTGCCAGCAGCTGGGGGGAGACTAATTCACCCCTCCACTTT
. | 12 | TRBJ2-1 | . | TRBV7-8 | CASSRERNEQFF | TGTGCCAGCAGCAGGGAGAGGAATGAGCAGTTCTTC
TRBD1 | 15 | TRBJ1-4 | . | TRBV4-3 | CASSQDGTGGEKLFF | TGCGCCAGCAGCCAAGATGGGACAGGGGGTGAAAAACTGTTTTTT
TRBD2 | 13 | TRBJ2-1 | . | TRBV7-9 | CASSLLAVNEQFF | TGTGCCAGCAGCTTACTAGCGGTGAATGAGCAGTTCTTC
. | 13 | TRBJ1-3 | once | TRBV5-1 | CASSLERGNTIYF | TGCGCCAGCAGCTTGGAGAGGGGGAACACCATATATTTT
. | 12 | TRBJ2-1 | . | TRBV27 | CASSPGGAPWFF | TGTGCCAGCAGCCCGGGTGGGGCCCCTTGGTTCTTC
TRBD1 | 15 | TRBJ1-1 | . | TRBV7-2 | CASSPPDRVRTEAFF | TGTGCCAGCAGCCCTCCGGACAGGGTTCGCACTGAAGCTTTCTTT
TRBD1 | 14 | TRBJ1-5 | . | TRBV6-6 | CASSPGQVGQPQHF | TGTGCCAGCAGTCCGGGACAGGTCGGACAGCCCCAGCATTTT
TRBD2 | 15 | TRBJ2-7 | few | TRBV6-4 | CASLLASGTDYEQYF | TGTGCCAGTCTACTTGCAAGCGGGACCGACTACGAGCAGTACTTC
. | 18 | TRBJ1-2 | . | TRBV19 | CASRQWEIAVTYPPGYTF | TGTGCCAGTAGACAATGGGAAATCGCGGTGACCTATCCCCCTGGCTACACCTTC
. | 16 | TRBJ2-3 | . | TRBV5-4 | CASSLGHQGLTDTQYF | TGTGCCAGCAGCCTGGGGCACCAGGGGTTGACAGATACGCAGTATTTT
. | 13 | TRBJ2-1 | . | TRBV12-3/TRBV12-4 | CASTLGAPQEQFF | TGTGCCAGCACTCTCGGGGCCCCACAAGAGCAGTTCTTC
TRBD1 | 15 | TRBJ1-2 | . | TRBV4-1 | CASSQEQGAYYGYTF | TGCGCCAGCAGCCAAGAACAGGGGGCTTACTATGGCTACACCTTC
. | 16 | TRBJ2-7 | . | TRBV11-3 | CASSLGGGSGTYEQYF | TGTGCCAGCAGCTTGGGGGGCGGGAGTGGGACCTACGAGCAGTACTTC
TRBD1 | 15 | TRBJ1-5 | once | TRBV10-2 | CASSDSGTGNQPQHF | TGCGCCAGCAGTGACTCCGGGACAGGCAATCAGCCCCAGCATTTT
. | 14 | TRBJ2-1 | . | TRBV7-3 | CASSLQPEGNEQFF | TGTGCCAGCAGCTTACAGCCCGAGGGGAATGAGCAGTTCTTC
. | 14 | TRBJ2-5 | . | TRBV19 | CASSTVGAAETQYF | TGTGCCAGTAGTACCGTGGGGGCCGCTGAGACCCAGTACTTC
TRBD1 | 16 | TRBJ2-5 | . | TRBV4-1 | CASSHDLDRGKVTQYF | TGCGCCAGCAGCCATGACTTGGACAGGGGGAAGGTGACCCAGTACTTC
. | 14 | TRBJ1-1 | . | TRBV5-5 | CASSFGQGGTEAFF | TGTGCCAGCAGCTTCGGGCAGGGAGGAACTGAAGCTTTCTTT
. | 14 | TRBJ1-5 | . | TRBV15 | CATSRGGGTQPQHF | TGTGCCACCAGCAGAGGTGGAGGCACACAGCCCCAGCATTTT
TRBD2 | 15 | TRBJ2-2 | . | TRBV10-1 | CASSSSGSPAGELFF | TGCGCCAGCAGTTCTAGCGGGAGTCCGGCCGGGGAGCTGTTTTTT
. | 13 | TRBJ1-1 | . | TRBV5-4 | CASRSRQNTEAFF | TGTGCCAGCCGCTCCCGACAGAACACTGAAGCTTTCTTT
TRBD1 | 13 | TRBJ1-2 | . | TRBV28 | CASSITGAYGYTF | TGTGCCAGCAGTATAACAGGGGCCTATGGCTACACCTTC
TRBD2 | 17 | TRBJ2-5 | . | TRBV7-6 | CASSPGLAGGPWETQYF | TGTGCCAGCAGCCCTGGTTTAGCGGGAGGGCCATGGGAGACCCAGTACTTC
. | 16 | TRBJ1-5 | . | TRBV3-1/TRBV3-2 | CASSQSQGLHGGPQHF | TGTGCCAGCAGCCAAAGTCAGGGTTTACACGGTGGGCCCCAGCATTTT
. | 14 | TRBJ2-6 | . | TRBV7-2 | CASSSRSGANVLTF | TGTGCCAGCAGCTCGAGGTCTGGGGCCAACGTCCTGACTTTC
. | 16 | TRBJ1-3 | . | TRBV4-3 | CASSHLAGSSGNTIYF | TGCGCCAGCAGCCACCTAGCGGGGAGTTCCGGAAACACCATATATTTT
. | 12 | TRBJ1-2 | . | TRBV5-6 | CASRGTLDGYTF | TGTGCCAGCAGGGGGACGCTGGATGGCTACACCTTC
. | 14 | TRBJ1-1 | . | TRBV13 | CASSLGRPNTEAFF | TGTGCCAGCAGCTTGGGCAGGCCGAACACTGAAGCTTTCTTT